This is a list of T cell receptor beta chains from one sample in a study of T cell responses to AZD1222 COVID-19 vaccine. Data came from immunoSEQ multiplex PCR; TCRdb stores just in-frame clones and leaves some out. The sample lists about 160,000 clones; around nine tenths were seen once. Specimen: peripheral blood, collected 28 days after the second AZD1222 dose. These receptors all come from an adult who received the AZD1222 COVID-19 vaccine. CDR3s include the opening cysteine and the closing phenylalanine or tryptophan. A D gene is named only where the DNA matches it firmly. Not all rows give a size; the values are once, few, many and, for expanded clones, a class.

V gene	clone size	J gene	D gene	CDR3 DNA	CDR3 protein
TRBV19	NA	TRBJ1-4	NA	TGTGCCAGTAGACCTGTCCACTCAGGAACTAATGAAAAACTGTTTTTT	CASRPVHSGTNEKLFF
TRBV18	NA	TRBJ2-4	TRBD1	TGTGCCAGCTCAGCCGGGACAGGGGAAAACATTCAGTACTTC	CASSAGTGENIQYF
TRBV7-3	NA	TRBJ2-3	TRBD2	TGTGCCAGCAGCCCTATGGCGGGGGGGACGGATACGCAGTATTTT	CASSPMAGGTDTQYF
TRBV6-5	NA	TRBJ2-7	NA	TGTGCCAGCAGTTCCCCCTACGAGCAGTACTTC	CASSSPYEQYF
TRBV19	NA	TRBJ1-1	TRBD1	TGTGCCAGTAGAGTGACAGGGGAACCAAACACTGAAGCTTTCTTT	CASRVTGEPNTEAFF
TRBV7-7	NA	TRBJ1-2	NA	TGTGCTAGCAGAGGCCGGGACCGTGGGGGCTATGGCTACACCTTC	CASRGRDRGGYGYTF
TRBV9	once	TRBJ1-1	NA	TGTGCCAGCAGCGTAGTGAGGTCCGACACTGAAGCTTTCTTT	CASSVVRSDTEAFF
TRBV5-4	once	TRBJ1-4	NA	TGTGCCAGCACCGAGGCCGGGGGTTTAAATGAAAAACTGTTTTTT	CASTEAGGLNEKLFF
TRBV7-3	once	TRBJ1-2	TRBD1	TGTGCCAGCAGCAGCGGACAGGGCTATGGCTACACCTTC	CASSSGQGYGYTF
TRBV5-5	NA	TRBJ1-5	TRBD1	TGTGCCAGCAGCCCGGGACAGGGGGTTAGGCCCCAGCATTTT	CASSPGQGVRPQHF
TRBV12-3/TRBV12-4	NA	TRBJ1-1	TRBD1	TGTGCCGAAGGTCGGGACAGTTCTGAAGCTTTCTTT	CAEGRDSSEAFF
TRBV30	NA	TRBJ2-3	TRBD2	TGTGCCTGCAAAGGGTTATCGGGGGGGTTGGGCACGCAGTATTTT	CACKGLSGGLGTQYF
TRBV4-2	NA	TRBJ1-5	NA	TGTGCCAGCAGCCAAGACGGGGGGAGGCACCAGCCTCAGCATTTT	CASSQDGGRHQPQHF
TRBV18	NA	TRBJ2-1	NA	TGTGCCAGCTCACCGGGAAGGGGTGGATGGGGAGAGCAGTTCTTC	CASSPGRGGWGEQFF
TRBV6-5	NA	TRBJ1-2	NA	TGTGCCAGCAGTAATTATGCGAGCTATGGCTACACCTTC	CASSNYASYGYTF
TRBV20-1	NA	TRBJ1-4	NA	TGCAGTGCTAGTCGACCCCCGTGGGATAATGAAAAACTGTTTTTT	CSASRPPWDNEKLFF
TRBV4-1	NA	TRBJ2-7	NA	TGCGCCAGCAGCCAAAACGCTCCCTACGAGCAGTACTTC	CASSQNAPYEQYF
TRBV3-1/TRBV3-2	NA	TRBJ2-3	TRBD2	TGTGCCAGCAGCCGCCTGGGAGGGACTAGGATGTATTTT	CASSRLGGTRMYF
TRBV10-1	NA	TRBJ1-5	NA	TGCGCCAGCAGGGGCCTTCCGGGGGATCAGCCCCAGCATTTT	CASRGLPGDQPQHF
TRBV5-6	NA	TRBJ1-3	NA	TGTGCCAGCAGCTTGATTGGGGGGGACTCTGGAAACACCATATATTTT	CASSLIGGDSGNTIYF
TRBV7-2	NA	TRBJ2-5	NA	TGTGCCAGCAGCCTGGACCTCCAAACAGAGACCCAGTACTTC	CASSLDLQTETQYF
TRBV5-1	NA	TRBJ2-5	TRBD1	TGCGCCAGCAGCCCGGGGACAGGGCTAGAGACCCAGTACTTC	CASSPGTGLETQYF
TRBV19	once	TRBJ1-1	TRBD1	TGTGCCAGTAGTACGACAGGGAGGAAGACTGAAGCTTTCTTT	CASSTTGRKTEAFF
TRBV5-4	NA	TRBJ2-5	NA	TGTGCCAGCAGCTTGGCGAGAGACCAAGAGACCCAGTACTTC	CASSLARDQETQYF
TRBV28	NA	TRBJ1-5	TRBD1	TGTGCCAGCAGTTTATTTCAGGACAGGGGTCAGCCCCAGCATTTT	CASSLFQDRGQPQHF
TRBV6-1	few	TRBJ2-7	TRBD1	TGTGCCAGCAGTGAAGAGACTGGGACAGCTTACGAGCAGTACTTC	CASSEETGTAYEQYF
TRBV5-6	few	TRBJ1-2	TRBD1	TGTGCCAGCAGCTTGGGCGGGACAGGGACTAACTATGGCTACACCTTC	CASSLGGTGTNYGYTF
TRBV10-3	NA	TRBJ1-3	NA	TGTGCCATCAGTGGAGAGGCTGGAAACACCATATATTTT	CAISGEAGNTIYF
TRBV19	NA	TRBJ1-1	TRBD1	TGTGCCAGTAGTCCTCCACAGGGGGCGCGCACTGAAGCTTTCTTT	CASSPPQGARTEAFF
TRBV6-5	NA	TRBJ2-5	NA	TGTGCCAGCTCGGAGAGGGGGGAGACCCAGTACTTC	CASSERGETQYF
TRBV6-2/TRBV6-3	NA	TRBJ1-2	NA	TGTGCCAGCAGTTACTCAGGCCTAGGGGATTATGGCTACACCTTC	CASSYSGLGDYGYTF
TRBV5-4	NA	TRBJ1-1	NA	TGTGCCAGCAGCTTGGGGACAGTCGTACCTGAAGCTTTCTTT	CASSLGTVVPEAFF
TRBV7-2	NA	TRBJ1-2	NA	TGTGCCAGCAGCGAAGATGGTGGGACCGTGTATGGCTACACCTTC	CASSEDGGTVYGYTF
TRBV28	NA	TRBJ1-5	TRBD1	TGTGCCAGCAGTTTATTGGGACAGTCAAATCAGCCCCAGCATTTT	CASSLLGQSNQPQHF
TRBV4-1	NA	TRBJ1-1	NA	TGCGCCAGCAGCCAAGTTTACACGAACACTGAAGCTTTCTTT	CASSQVYTNTEAFF
TRBV9	NA	TRBJ2-5	NA	TGTGCCAGCAGCGTAGGGGGGCAAGAGACCCAGTACTTC	CASSVGGQETQYF
TRBV28	NA	TRBJ1-3	NA	TGTGCCAGCAGGGGTGGCTCTGGAAACACCATATATTTT	CASRGGSGNTIYF